Each of the 21 T cell receptor beta chains below was sequenced from the same sample in a study of CD8 T cells in Susac syndrome. RNA was extracted with the RNeasy kit, and a quantity of about 0.5 to 1 ug was reverse transcribed using random hexamers. TCRdb re-called the immunoSEQ multiplex PCR reads with MiXCR, one entry per CDR3 protein. This sample yields about 300,000 distinct CDR3 sequences, of which roughly nine tenths are seen a single time; over 0.065% belongs to the top ten. The sequencing sample was made of CD4+ T cells from PBMCs. These receptor sequences come from a human donor with multiple sclerosis.

The CDR3 DNA follows: TGCAGTGCTAGAATCCCTGGAGGGATGAACACTGAAGCTTTCTTT. Residues: CSARIPGGMNTEAFF. This chain connects TRBV20-1 to TRBJ1-1, with D hard to call. The CDR3 contains 15 residues. Trimming took off 2 bases at V and 0 bases at J, with 13 bases between the two ends. CDR1 and CDR2 (germline): DFQATT, SNEGSKA (reference sequence).

This chain joins TRBV5-1 and TRBJ1-3; TRBD1 agrees at 7 bases. With 4 bases clipped from V and 6 bases from J, the junction kept 7 bases outside the gene matches. This CDR3 contains 14 residues. Germline loops: CDR1 SGHRS, CDR2 YFSETQ. CDR3 protein: CASSGGQVENTIYF. The DNA of the CDR3 is TGCGCCAGCAGCGGCGGACAGGTTGAAAACACCATATATTTT.

This chain uses TRBV18 with TRBJ2-7; D unclear. The germline CDR1 and CDR2 sequences are KGHSH and LQKENI. The CDR3 sequence is 12 residues long. Trimming stripped 3 bases from V and 2 bases from J, with 5 bases between. CDR3 nucleotides: TGTGCCAGCTCACCCGCGACCTACGAGCAGTACTTC. The encoded protein is CASSPATYEQYF.

The CDR3 here is CASSEVGSPGELFF. In DNA, the CDR3 is TGTGCCAGCAGTGAAGTAGGGTCCCCCGGGGAGCTGTTTTTT. This chain links TRBV2 with TRBJ2-2; no clear D gene. V was clipped by 1 base and J by 6 bases, with 9 bases between them. This CDR3 is built from 14 residues. CDR1 and CDR2 from the germline V gene are SNHLY and FYNNEI. Full variable domain (outside the CDR3, taken from reference TRBV2 and TRBJ2-2): EPEVTQTPSHQVTQMGQEVILRCVPISNHLYFYWYRQILGQKVEFLVSFYNNEISEKSEIFDDQFSVERPDGSNFTLKIRSTKLEDSAMYFCASSEVGSPGELFFGEGSRLTVL.

The rearrangement joins TRBV19 to TRBJ1-4, with unresolved D. The germline gives CDR1 LNHDA, CDR2 SQIVND (reference sequence). The CDR3 length is 14 residues. V was trimmed by 2 bases and J by 4 bases, leaving 8 bases between them. CDR3 sequence: CASSINSVNEKLFF. CDR3 sequence (DNA): TGTGCCAGTAGTATAAACAGCGTTAATGAAAAACTGTTTTTT.

The chain carries TRBV9 and TRBJ2-1, with unresolved D. V was shortened by 0 bases and J by 4 bases, with 5 bases between the two germline ends. Germline assignment: CDR1 SGDLS and CDR2 YYNGEE. The CDR3 extends over 13 amino acids. The CDR3 loop is CASSVERYNEQFF. CDR3 bases: TGTGCCAGCAGCGTAGAACGGTACAATGAGCAGTTCTTC. The full variable domain, rest sourced from reference TRBV9 and TRBJ2-1, is DSGVTQTPKHLITATGQRVTLRCSPRSGDLSVYWYQQSLDQGLQFLIQYYNGEERAKGNILERFSAQQFPDLHSELNLSSLELGDSALYFCASSVERYNEQFFGPGTRLTVL.

The chain couples TRBV7-9 to TRBJ2-7, with D perhaps being TRBD1 or TRBD2 (7 bases each). CDR1 is SEHNR, CDR2 FQNEAQ, per germline (reference sequence). The V end lost 7 bases, the J end lost 4 bases, and 23 bases lay between the germline ends. This CDR3 spans 16 amino acids. For the CDR3, the DNA is TGTGCCAGCACCTTTGGGGGAGGGGGCGCGGGATACGAGCAGTACTTC. Amino acid sequence: CASTFGGGGAGYEQYF.

This clonotype was found once. V usage is TRBV6-2 or TRBV6-3 and J usage is TRBJ1-2, with 7 positions matching TRBD1. Germline CDR1 reads MNHEY; CDR2 reads SVGEGT. Trimming cost V 2 bases and J 3 bases; bases outside gene matches: 6. The length of the CDR3 is 15 residues. The CDR3: CASSYPGTVDYGYTF. The CDR3 nucleotides read TGTGCCAGCAGTTACCCCGGGACAGTTGACTATGGCTACACCTTC.

V usage is TRBV20-1 and J usage is TRBJ2-1, with TRBD2 identical over 9 bases. The length of the CDR3 is 17 residues. CDR1 and CDR2 from the germline V gene are DFQATT and SNEGSKA (reference sequence). V shed 4 bases, J shed 4 bases, and the junction held 14 bases outside the gene matches. The CDR3 bases are TGCAGTGCTAAGGTGGCTAGCGGGGTTATACATTACAATGAGCAGTTCTTC. Translated: CSAKVASGVIHYNEQFF.

The chain has TRBV29-1 and TRBJ2-1, with D uncertain. V lost 4 bases to trimming and J lost 2 bases, with 6 bases between them. This CDR3 contains 12 residues. Germline CDR1 is SQVTM and CDR2 is ANQGSEA. CDR3 in DNA: TGCAGCGTTGGTTTAGCCTACAATGAGCAGTTCTTC. Translation: CSVGLAYNEQFF.

This clonotype was seen only once. DNA of the CDR3: TGTGCCAGCACCCCCTCGGGGACGTACACAGATACGCAGTATTTT. It codes for CASTPSGTYTDTQYF. The chain has TRBV27 and TRBJ2-3; perhaps D is TRBD1 or TRBD2 (5 bases each). With 7 bases removed from V and 2 bases from J, the gap between germline ends came to 16 bases. Germline CDR1 MNHEY, CDR2 SMNVEV (reference sequence). CDR3 length: 15 residues.

The chain recombines TRBV11-3 with TRBJ2-3; D gene ambiguous. The CDR3 covers 16 residues. Trimming left V 2 bases short and J 6 bases short, with 18 bases between. Germline CDR1 reads SGHNT; CDR2 reads YENEEA. The CDR3 region is CASSLRLDPPSDTQYF. For the CDR3, the DNA is TGTGCCAGCAGCTTAAGGCTGGACCCGCCCTCCGATACGCAGTATTTT. Full variable domain (rest looked up from reference TRBV11-3 and TRBJ2-3): EAGVVQSPRYKIIEKKQPVAFWCNPISGHNTLYWYLQNLGQGPELLIRYENEEAVDDSQLPKDRFSAERLKGVDSTLKIQPAELGDSAVYLCASSLRLDPPSDTQYFGPGTRLTVL.

The V and J genes are TRBV7-3 and TRBJ2-2; D gene ambiguous. Between the trimmed V and J ends, which lost 3 bases and 0 bases, there was a span of 11 bases. CDR3 length: 16 amino acids. Germline V gene data show CDR1 as SGHTA and CDR2 as FQGTGA. CDR3 amino acids: CASSLSRGANTGELFF. The DNA for the CDR3 is TGTGCCAGCAGCTTGAGCAGAGGCGCGAACACCGGGGAGCTGTTTTTT.

The chain uses TRBV24-1 and TRBJ2-2; 9 nucleotides align to TRBD1. The trim removed 5 bases at V and 5 bases at J, leaving 5 bases unmatched. The CDR3 is 15 residues long. Per the germline V gene, CDR1 is KGHDR and CDR2 is SFDVKD. CDR3 amino acids: CATSAGQGRTGELFF. The CDR3 DNA is TGTGCCACCAGTGCGGGACAGGGAAGGACCGGGGAGCTGTTTTTT.

This clonotype has a single count. V and J are TRBV20-1 and TRBJ1-6; D gene uncertain. The CDR3 totals 12 residues. V was pared by 6 bases and J by 7 bases, with 10 bases between. CDR1 and CDR2 from the germline V gene are DFQATT and SNEGSKA (reference sequence). Written as DNA, the CDR3 is TGCAGTGCAAACCTGGGGAATTCACCCCTCCACTTT. Residues: CSANLGNSPLHF.

This rearrangement joins TRBV19 to TRBJ1-6; perhaps TRBD1 as D (6 bases). The CDR3 totals 17 residues. V was pared by 6 bases and J by 7 bases, with 22 bases between. Germline V gives CDR1 LNHDA, CDR2 SQIVND (reference sequence). The DNA for the CDR3 is TGTGCCAGTAGCCAACCTCAGGGGCCCTCGCCGAATTCACCCCTCCACTTT. Its protein product is CASSQPQGPSPNSPLHF.

This chain uses TRBV20-1 with TRBJ2-3; 7 bases align to TRBD2. The V gene's germline CDR1 is DFQATT and CDR2 SNEGSKA (reference sequence). V gave up 3 bases and J gave up 0 bases; unmatched junction bases: 3. The CDR3 is 14 amino acids. CDR3 sequence reads: CSARELASTDTQYF. CDR3 nucleotides: TGCAGTGCTAGGGAACTAGCGAGCACAGATACGCAGTATTTT.

The chain employs TRBV19 and TRBJ1-5; TRBD1 is a possible D gene (6 bases). The V gene's germline CDR1 is LNHDA and CDR2 SQIVND (reference sequence). The CDR3 contains 16 residues. Trimming took off 2 bases at V and 2 bases at J, with 13 bases between the two ends. CDR3 nucleotide sequence: TGTGCCAGTAGTATAAGGGGGAACCTCGGCAATCAGCCCCAGCATTTT. It is translated as CASSIRGNLGNQPQHF.

This clonotype was seen only a few times. The rearrangement uses TRBV7-3 and TRBJ2-2; D remains unclear. Germline CDR1 is SGHTA and CDR2 is FQGTGA. V lost 2 bases and J 6 bases, leaving 10 bases between the germline ends. The CDR3 is 14 amino acids. CDR3 DNA sequence: TGTGCCAGCAGCTTAGCTAGAGGAGCCGGGGAGCTGTTTTTT. Amino acid sequence: CASSLARGAGELFF.

The chain couples TRBV7-9 to TRBJ1-2, with D perhaps TRBD1 (5 bases). The germline V gene has CDR1 SEHNR and CDR2 FQNEAQ (reference sequence). CDR3 length: 13 amino acids. Trimming shortened V by 3 bases and J by 6 bases, and 11 bases separated the two germline ends. The CDR3 DNA is TGTGCCAGCAGCTTTAAAGGGGCGGATGGCTACACCTTC. It translates to CASSFKGADGYTF.

CDR3 coding DNA: TGCAGTGCTAGTTCTTACTTGACAGGCGGCTACACCTTC. It codes for CSASSYLTGGYTF. The chain has TRBV20-1 and TRBJ1-2; D possibly corresponds to TRBD1 (6 bases). The CDR3 is 13 residues long. V lost 3 bases and J 8 bases, leaving 16 bases between the germline ends. The germline CDR1 and CDR2 sequences are DFQATT and SNEGSKA (reference sequence).